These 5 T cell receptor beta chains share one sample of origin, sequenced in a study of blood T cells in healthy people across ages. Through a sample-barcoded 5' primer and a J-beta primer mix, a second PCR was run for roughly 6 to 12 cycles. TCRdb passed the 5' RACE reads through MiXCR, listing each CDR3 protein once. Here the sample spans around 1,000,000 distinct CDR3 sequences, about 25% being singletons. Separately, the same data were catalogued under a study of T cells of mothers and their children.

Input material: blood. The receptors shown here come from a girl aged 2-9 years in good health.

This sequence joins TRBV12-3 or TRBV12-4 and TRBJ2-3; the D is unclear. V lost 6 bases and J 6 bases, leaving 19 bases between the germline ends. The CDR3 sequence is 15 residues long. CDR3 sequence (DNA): TGTGCCAGCAGCCCCCACCGGGCCAGGACGGATACGCAGTATTTT. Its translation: CASSPHRARTDTQYF.

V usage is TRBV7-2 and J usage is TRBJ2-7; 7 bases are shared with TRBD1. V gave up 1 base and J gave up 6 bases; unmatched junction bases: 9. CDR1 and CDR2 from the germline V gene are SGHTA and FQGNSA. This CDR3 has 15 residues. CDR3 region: CASSLERGRGAEQYF. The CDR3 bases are TGTGCCAGCAGCTTAGAAAGGGGGCGTGGGGCCGAGCAGTACTTC.

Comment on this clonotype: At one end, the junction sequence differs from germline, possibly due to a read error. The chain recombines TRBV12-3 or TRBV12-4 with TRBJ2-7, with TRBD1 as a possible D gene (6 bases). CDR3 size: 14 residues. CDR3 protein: CASSSNRESYDQYF. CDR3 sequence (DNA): TGTGCCAGCAGTTCGAACAGGGAGTCCTACGACCAGTACTTC.

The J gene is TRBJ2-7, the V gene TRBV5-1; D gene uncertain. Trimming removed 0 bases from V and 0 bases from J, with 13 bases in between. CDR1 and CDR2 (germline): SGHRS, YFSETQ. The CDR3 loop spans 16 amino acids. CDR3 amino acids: CASSLGRQWSSYEQYF. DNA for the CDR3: TGCGCCAGCAGCTTGGGGCGGCAGTGGAGCTCCTACGAGCAGTACTTC.

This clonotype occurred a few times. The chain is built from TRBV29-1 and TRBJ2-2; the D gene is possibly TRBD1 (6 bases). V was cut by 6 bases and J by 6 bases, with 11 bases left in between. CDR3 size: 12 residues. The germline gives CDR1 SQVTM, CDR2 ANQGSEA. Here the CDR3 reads CSVEQGAGELFF. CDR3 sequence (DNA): TGCAGCGTGGAACAGGGTGCCGGGGAGCTGTTTTTT.